A selection of T cell receptor beta chains follows, all from one sample in a study of vaccination and CD4 T cells after COVID-19. TCRdb re-called the PCR reads through MiXCR, storing one row per CDR3 protein. The table includes thousands of distinct CDR3 sequences, around 23% detected once. These receptors have no known antigen. Specimen: CD4+ T cells from blood, cultured in vitro. Receptor source: a human donor who had recovered from COVID-19. The CDR3 runs from the conserved cysteine through the conserved F or W. The D gene is left open where the match is weak. Part of the rows lack a size; the others show once, few, many or a class for expanded clones.

D gene: -
clone size: medium-sized
V gene: TRBV18
J gene: TRBJ2-5
CDR3 protein: CASSPGLQETQYF
CDR3 DNA: TGTGCCAGCTCACCCGGGCTCCAAGAGACCCAGTACTTC

D gene: TRBD2
clone size: few
V gene: TRBV29-1
J gene: TRBJ2-1
CDR3 protein: CSVEGGRGGPYNEQFF
CDR3 DNA: TGCAGCGTTGAAGGTGGGCGGGGGGGCCCCTACAATGAGCAGTTCTTC

D gene: TRBD1
clone size: few
V gene: TRBV27
J gene: TRBJ1-1
CDR3 protein: CASSKRGQDTEAFF
CDR3 DNA: TGTGCCAGCAGTAAAAGGGGGCAAGACACTGAAGCTTTCTTT

D gene: -
clone size: -
V gene: TRBV4-2
J gene: TRBJ1-6
CDR3 protein: CASSQGDRSYNSPLHF
CDR3 DNA: TGTGCCAGCAGCCAAGGTGACCGCTCCTATAATTCACCCCTCCACTTT

D gene: TRBD2
clone size: -
V gene: TRBV5-1
J gene: TRBJ2-5
CDR3 protein: CASGLVPLSSGGEETQYF
CDR3 DNA: TGCGCCAGCGGCTTGGTCCCGCTGTCTAGCGGGGGGGAAGAGACCCAGTACTTC

D gene: -
clone size: medium-sized
V gene: TRBV12-3/TRBV12-4
J gene: TRBJ2-5
CDR3 protein: CASSLTLGGTQYF
CDR3 DNA: TGTGCCAGCAGTTTGACCCTAGGTGGGACCCAGTACTTC

D gene: -
clone size: medium-sized
V gene: TRBV24-1
J gene: TRBJ2-3
CDR3 protein: CATSDPGTTDTQYF
CDR3 DNA: TGTGCCACCAGTGACCCCGGAACCACAGATACGCAGTATTTT

D gene: TRBD1
clone size: -
V gene: TRBV30
J gene: TRBJ2-1
CDR3 protein: CAWSRGISNEQFF
CDR3 DNA: TGTGCCTGGAGCAGGGGGATATCCAATGAGCAGTTCTTC

D gene: -
clone size: few
V gene: TRBV20-1
J gene: TRBJ1-6
CDR3 protein: CSARTEKGYNSPLHF
CDR3 DNA: TGCAGTGCTAGGACGGAGAAAGGGTATAATTCACCCCTCCACTTT

D gene: -
clone size: -
V gene: TRBV7-9
J gene: TRBJ1-6
CDR3 protein: CASSSPPSSYNSPLHF
CDR3 DNA: TGTGCCAGCAGCTCACCTCCTAGCTCCTATAATTCACCCCTCCACTTT

D gene: TRBD1
clone size: large
V gene: TRBV20-1
J gene: TRBJ2-3
CDR3 protein: CSAWGQGPDTQYF
CDR3 DNA: TGCAGTGCGTGGGGACAGGGCCCAGATACGCAGTATTTT

D gene: -
clone size: few
V gene: TRBV19
J gene: TRBJ1-2
CDR3 protein: CASSIHEGMGGYTF
CDR3 DNA: TGTGCCAGTAGTATCCATGAGGGAATGGGGGGCTACACCTTC

D gene: TRBD2
clone size: -
V gene: TRBV2
J gene: TRBJ2-7
CDR3 protein: CASGRTSGSYEQYF
CDR3 DNA: TGTGCCAGCGGTAGGACTAGCGGGTCCTACGAGCAGTACTTC

D gene: TRBD1
clone size: -
V gene: TRBV27
J gene: TRBJ1-2
CDR3 protein: CASSFALTGGYGYTF
CDR3 DNA: TGTGCCAGCAGCTTCGCCCTGACAGGGGGGTATGGCTACACCTTC

D gene: -
clone size: -
V gene: TRBV12-5
J gene: TRBJ1-3
CDR3 protein: CASGSWDSGTIYF
CDR3 DNA: TGTGCTAGTGGTTCTTGGGACTCAGGCACCATATATTTT

D gene: -
clone size: -
V gene: TRBV5-1
J gene: TRBJ2-5
CDR3 protein: CASSLAVRAGLQETQYF
CDR3 DNA: TGCGCCAGCAGCTTGGCCGTAAGGGCGGGGCTCCAAGAGACCCAGTACTTC

D gene: -
clone size: few
V gene: TRBV2
J gene: TRBJ1-2
CDR3 protein: CASSPTLRGLRTSNYGYTF
CDR3 DNA: TGTGCCAGCAGCCCAACACTCAGGGGCCTCCGAACGAGTAACTATGGCTACACCTTC

D gene: -
clone size: -
V gene: TRBV6-1
J gene: TRBJ1-5
CDR3 protein: CASSSTGRGGNQPQHF
CDR3 DNA: TGTGCCAGCAGCTCCACAGGGAGGGGTGGCAATCAGCCCCAGCATTTT

D gene: -
clone size: few
V gene: TRBV12-3/TRBV12-4
J gene: TRBJ1-6
CDR3 protein: CASSLGTKDSPLHF
CDR3 DNA: TGTGCCAGCAGTTTAGGGACAAAAGATTCACCCCTCCACTTT

D gene: -
clone size: once
V gene: TRBV12-3/TRBV12-4
J gene: TRBJ2-7
CDR3 protein: CASSLMGKQLYF
CDR3 DNA: TGTGCCAGCAGTTTAATGGGAAAGCAATTGTACTTC

D gene: TRBD1
clone size: medium-sized
V gene: TRBV5-1
J gene: TRBJ2-3
CDR3 protein: CASSLGDRARDTQYF
CDR3 DNA: TGCGCCAGCAGCTTGGGGGACAGGGCGCGGGATACGCAGTATTTT

D gene: -
clone size: -
V gene: TRBV6-1
J gene: TRBJ2-3
CDR3 protein: CASNGTRAGTQYF
CDR3 DNA: TGTGCCAGCAATGGGACCCGGGCGGGTACGCAGTATTTT

D gene: -
clone size: few
V gene: TRBV30
J gene: TRBJ1-1
CDR3 protein: CAWSVSPTEAFF
CDR3 DNA: TGTGCCTGGAGTGTATCGCCAACTGAAGCTTTCTTT

D gene: -
clone size: few
V gene: TRBV5-6
J gene: TRBJ2-4
CDR3 protein: CASSLDYRENIQYF
CDR3 DNA: TGTGCCAGCAGCTTGGATTACAGAGAAAACATTCAGTACTTC

D gene: TRBD2
clone size: -
V gene: TRBV6-1
J gene: TRBJ2-1
CDR3 protein: CASGGGLAGANYNEQFF
CDR3 DNA: TGTGCCAGCGGAGGTGGACTAGCGGGGGCTAACTACAATGAGCAGTTCTTC

D gene: TRBD2
clone size: -
V gene: TRBV2
J gene: TRBJ2-4
CDR3 protein: CASSVELAGLAKNIQYF
CDR3 DNA: TGTGCCAGCAGTGTCGAACTAGCGGGTTTAGCCAAAAACATTCAGTACTTC

D gene: -
clone size: medium-sized
V gene: TRBV2
J gene: TRBJ1-4
CDR3 protein: CASLDGGVSEKLFF
CDR3 DNA: TGTGCCAGCTTAGATGGGGGCGTGAGTGAAAAACTGTTTTTT

D gene: TRBD2
clone size: medium-sized
V gene: TRBV12-3/TRBV12-4
J gene: TRBJ2-3
CDR3 protein: CASTTSGSTDTQYF
CDR3 DNA: TGTGCCAGCACCACTAGCGGTAGCACAGATACGCAGTATTTT

D gene: -
clone size: hyperexpanded
V gene: TRBV15
J gene: TRBJ1-5
CDR3 protein: CATSRKGNQPQHF
CDR3 DNA: TGTGCCACCAGCAGGAAAGGCAATCAGCCCCAGCATTTT

D gene: -
clone size: few
V gene: TRBV2
J gene: TRBJ1-1
CDR3 protein: CASSESLVLNTEAFF
CDR3 DNA: TGTGCCAGCAGTGAATCGTTGGTTCTGAACACTGAAGCTTTCTTT

D gene: -
clone size: medium-sized
V gene: TRBV10-3
J gene: TRBJ2-2
CDR3 protein: CAISESKVTGELFF
CDR3 DNA: TGTGCCATCAGTGAGTCGAAAGTAACCGGGGAGCTGTTTTTT

D gene: TRBD1
clone size: -
V gene: TRBV3-1
J gene: TRBJ2-5
CDR3 protein: CASSRSEGAWETQYF
CDR3 DNA: TGTGCCAGCAGCCGAAGTGAGGGGGCTTGGGAGACCCAGTACTTC

D gene: TRBD1
clone size: few
V gene: TRBV28
J gene: TRBJ1-4
CDR3 protein: CASSPFLFGQGANEKLFF
CDR3 DNA: TGTGCCAGCAGCCCCTTCCTCTTTGGACAGGGTGCGAATGAAAAACTGTTTTTT

D gene: -
clone size: medium-sized
V gene: TRBV28
J gene: TRBJ1-2
CDR3 protein: CASTDGTNYGYTF
CDR3 DNA: TGTGCCAGCACGGATGGAACTAACTATGGCTACACCTTC

D gene: TRBD1
clone size: few
V gene: TRBV5-8
J gene: TRBJ2-5
CDR3 protein: CASSFLGQGGETQYF
CDR3 DNA: TGTGCCAGCAGCTTCCTGGGACAGGGAGGAGAGACCCAGTACTTC

D gene: -
clone size: -
V gene: TRBV19
J gene: TRBJ2-4
CDR3 protein: CASSIDYPGAKNIQYF
CDR3 DNA: TGTGCCAGTAGTATAGATTATCCCGGGGCCAAAAACATTCAGTACTTC

D gene: -
clone size: -
V gene: TRBV20-1
J gene: TRBJ2-5
CDR3 protein: CSARQWVGEETQYF
CDR3 DNA: TGCAGTGCTAGACAGTGGGTAGGGGAAGAGACCCAGTACTTC

D gene: -
clone size: -
V gene: TRBV5-4
J gene: TRBJ1-1
CDR3 protein: CASSLGGNMNTEAFF
CDR3 DNA: TGTGCCAGCAGCTTGGGGGGCAACATGAACACTGAAGCTTTCTTT

D gene: -
clone size: few
V gene: TRBV6-1
J gene: TRBJ2-1
CDR3 protein: CASRKLGEQFF
CDR3 DNA: TGTGCCAGCAGAAAGCTGGGGGAGCAGTTCTTC

D gene: TRBD1
clone size: -
V gene: TRBV5-4
J gene: TRBJ2-5
CDR3 protein: CASSSRSTGLGTQYF
CDR3 DNA: TGTGCCAGCAGCTCCCGGTCGACAGGGCTGGGGACCCAGTACTTC

D gene: -
clone size: -
V gene: TRBV6-1
J gene: TRBJ1-5
CDR3 protein: CASSGQQNRPQHF
CDR3 DNA: TGTGCCAGCAGTGGCCAGCAAAATCGGCCCCAGCATTTT

D gene: -
clone size: few
V gene: TRBV30
J gene: TRBJ1-6
CDR3 protein: CAYREQTNSPLHF
CDR3 DNA: TGTGCCTACCGGGAACAGACAAATTCACCCCTCCACTTT

D gene: -
clone size: medium-sized
V gene: TRBV9
J gene: TRBJ1-2
CDR3 protein: CASSVEEGLGYGYTF
CDR3 DNA: TGTGCCAGCAGCGTAGAAGAGGGGCTGGGCTATGGCTACACCTTC

D gene: -
clone size: -
V gene: TRBV12-3/TRBV12-4
J gene: TRBJ1-1
CDR3 protein: CASSLRMNTEAFF
CDR3 DNA: TGTGCCAGCAGTTTGAGGATGAACACTGAAGCTTTCTTT

D gene: TRBD1
clone size: -
V gene: TRBV7-3
J gene: TRBJ2-2
CDR3 protein: CASSAQGQYLGELFF
CDR3 DNA: TGTGCCAGCAGCGCCCAGGGACAGTACCTCGGGGAGCTGTTTTTT

D gene: -
clone size: -
V gene: TRBV19
J gene: TRBJ1-5
CDR3 protein: CASSFRRRPLNSSRRGNQPQHF
CDR3 DNA: TGTGCCAGTAGTTTCCGGAGACGGCCCTTAAACTCCTCCCGTAGGGGCAATCAGCCCCAGCATTTT

D gene: -
clone size: -
V gene: TRBV5-4
J gene: TRBJ2-2
CDR3 protein: CASRNRRVNTGELFF
CDR3 DNA: TGTGCCAGCAGGAACAGGCGTGTGAACACCGGGGAGCTGTTTTTT

D gene: -
clone size: -
V gene: TRBV30
J gene: TRBJ2-2
CDR3 protein: CAWNLADPTGELFF
CDR3 DNA: TGTGCCTGGAATCTTGCGGACCCAACCGGGGAGCTGTTTTTT

D gene: -
clone size: large
V gene: TRBV27
J gene: TRBJ1-6
CDR3 protein: CASGDRGNSPLHF
CDR3 DNA: TGTGCCAGCGGTGACAGAGGGAATTCACCCCTCCACTTT

D gene: TRBD2
clone size: -
V gene: TRBV2
J gene: TRBJ2-3
CDR3 protein: CASSGTRGSTDTQYF
CDR3 DNA: TGTGCCAGCAGTGGGACTAGGGGATCGACAGATACGCAGTATTTT

D gene: TRBD1
clone size: few
V gene: TRBV19
J gene: TRBJ1-1
CDR3 protein: CASSFYRGTEAFF
CDR3 DNA: TGTGCCAGTAGTTTCTACAGGGGGACTGAAGCTTTCTTT

D gene: -
clone size: medium-sized
V gene: TRBV15
J gene: TRBJ2-3
CDR3 protein: CATSNGGGGDTQYF
CDR3 DNA: TGTGCCACCAGCAACGGGGGAGGTGGAGATACGCAGTATTTT

D gene: TRBD2
clone size: -
V gene: TRBV19
J gene: TRBJ2-1
CDR3 protein: CASSIPSGGSNEQFF
CDR3 DNA: TGTGCCAGTAGTATCCCTAGCGGGGGGTCCAATGAGCAGTTCTTC

D gene: -
clone size: few
V gene: TRBV6-1
J gene: TRBJ2-5
CDR3 protein: CASSGTGRAKTQYF
CDR3 DNA: TGTGCCAGCAGTGGGACAGGGAGGGCGAAGACCCAGTACTTC

D gene: -
clone size: -
V gene: TRBV2
J gene: TRBJ1-5
CDR3 protein: CASSTLPGTPNQPQHF
CDR3 DNA: TGTGCCAGCAGTACCCTCCCCGGGACACCCAATCAGCCCCAGCATTTT